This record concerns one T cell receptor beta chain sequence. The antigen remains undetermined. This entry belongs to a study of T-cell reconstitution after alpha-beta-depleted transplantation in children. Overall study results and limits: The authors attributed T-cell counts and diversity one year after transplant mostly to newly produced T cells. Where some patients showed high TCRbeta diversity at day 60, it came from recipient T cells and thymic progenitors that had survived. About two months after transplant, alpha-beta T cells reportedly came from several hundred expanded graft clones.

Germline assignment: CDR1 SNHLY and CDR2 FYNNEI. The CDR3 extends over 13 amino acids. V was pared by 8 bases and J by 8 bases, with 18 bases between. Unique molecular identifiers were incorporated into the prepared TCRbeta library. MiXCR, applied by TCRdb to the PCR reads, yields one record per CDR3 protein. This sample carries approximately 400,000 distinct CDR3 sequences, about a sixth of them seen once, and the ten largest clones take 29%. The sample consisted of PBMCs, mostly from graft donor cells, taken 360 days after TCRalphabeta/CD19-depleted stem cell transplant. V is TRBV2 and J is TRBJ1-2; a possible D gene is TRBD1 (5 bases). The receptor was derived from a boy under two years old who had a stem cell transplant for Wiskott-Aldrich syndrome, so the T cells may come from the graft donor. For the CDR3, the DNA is TGTGCCAGCCCTACAGGTCCGGGAGAAGGCTACACCTTC. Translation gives CASPTGPGEGYTF.